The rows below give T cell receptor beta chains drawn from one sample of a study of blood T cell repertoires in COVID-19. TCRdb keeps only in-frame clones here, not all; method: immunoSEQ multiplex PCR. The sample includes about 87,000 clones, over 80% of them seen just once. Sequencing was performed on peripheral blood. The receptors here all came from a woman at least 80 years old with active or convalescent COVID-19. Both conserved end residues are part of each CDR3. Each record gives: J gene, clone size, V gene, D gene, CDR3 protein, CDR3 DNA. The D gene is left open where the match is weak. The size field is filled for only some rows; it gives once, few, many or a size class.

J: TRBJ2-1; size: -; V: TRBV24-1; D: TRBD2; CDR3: CATSNSGSAHYNEQFF; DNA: TGTGCCACCAGTAATAGCGGGAGCGCCCACTACAATGAGCAGTTCTTC
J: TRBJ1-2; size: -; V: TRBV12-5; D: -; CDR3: CASALSQGSYGYTF; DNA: TGTGCTAGTGCCCTATCACAGGGAAGCTATGGCTACACCTTC
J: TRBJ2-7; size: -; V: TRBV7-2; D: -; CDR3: CASSPPLAYEQYF; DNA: TGTGCCAGCAGCCCGCCCCTAGCATACGAGCAGTACTTC
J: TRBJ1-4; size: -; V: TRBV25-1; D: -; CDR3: CASSGLDGATNEKLFF; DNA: TGTGCCAGCAGTGGACTTGATGGTGCGACTAATGAAAAACTGTTTTTT
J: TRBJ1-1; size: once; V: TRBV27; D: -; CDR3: CASSMSPGLGGAPEAFF; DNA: TGTGCCAGCAGTATGTCCCCGGGTCTAGGGGGGGCGCCTGAAGCTTTCTTT
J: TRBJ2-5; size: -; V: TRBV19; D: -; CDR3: CASSPRLVFTQETQYF; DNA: TGTGCCAGTAGCCCCCGACTGGTTTTTACACAAGAGACCCAGTACTTC
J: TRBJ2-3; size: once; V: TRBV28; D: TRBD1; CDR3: CASSSPGQGKFSTDTQYF; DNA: TGTGCCAGCAGTTCCCCGGGACAGGGAAAATTTAGCACAGATACGCAGTATTTT
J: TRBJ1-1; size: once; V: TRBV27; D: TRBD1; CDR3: CASRRLTGGAVEAFF; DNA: TGTGCCAGCAGGCGACTCACAGGGGGCGCGGTAGAAGCTTTCTTT
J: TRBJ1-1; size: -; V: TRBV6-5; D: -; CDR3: CASSRGVFEAFF; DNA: TGTGCCAGCAGCCGCGGGGTATTCGAAGCTTTCTTT
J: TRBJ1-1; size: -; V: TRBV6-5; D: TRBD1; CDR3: CASSYYRGSGTEAFF; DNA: TGTGCCAGCAGTTACTACAGGGGTAGTGGCACTGAAGCTTTCTTT
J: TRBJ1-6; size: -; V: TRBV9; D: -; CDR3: CASSVGTENSPLHF; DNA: TGTGCCAGCAGCGTAGGGACAGAAAATTCACCCCTCCACTTT
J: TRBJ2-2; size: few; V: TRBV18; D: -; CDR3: CASSREQTGNTGELFF; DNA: TGTGCCAGCTCCCGCGAACAGACAGGGAACACCGGGGAGCTGTTTTTT
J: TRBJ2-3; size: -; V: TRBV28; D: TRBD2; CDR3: CASVPSGTSTDTQYF; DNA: TGTGCCAGCGTGCCTAGCGGAACCAGCACAGATACGCAGTATTTT
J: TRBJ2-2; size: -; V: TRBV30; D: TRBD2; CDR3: CAWRASGGSLTGELFF; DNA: TGTGCCTGGAGGGCTAGCGGGGGGAGTTTGACCGGGGAGCTGTTTTTT
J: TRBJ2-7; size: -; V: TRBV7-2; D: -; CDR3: CASSLSLTRDEQYF; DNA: TGTGCCAGCAGCTTATCCCTAACGCGGGACGAGCAGTACTTC
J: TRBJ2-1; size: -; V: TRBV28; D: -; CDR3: CASSPTAFEQFF; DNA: TGTGCCAGCAGCCCGACAGCCTTCGAGCAGTTCTTC
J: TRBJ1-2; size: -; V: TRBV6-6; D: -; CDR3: CASSSHDRILNGYTF; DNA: TGTGCCAGCAGTTCCCACGACAGGATCCTTAATGGCTACACCTTC
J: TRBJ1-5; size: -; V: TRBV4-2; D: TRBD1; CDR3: CASSHLGQGEDQPQHF; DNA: TGTGCCAGCAGCCACTTAGGACAGGGGGAAGATCAGCCCCAGCATTTT
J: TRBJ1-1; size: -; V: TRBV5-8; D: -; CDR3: CASSLVGMRTEAFF; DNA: TGTGCCAGCAGCTTGGTCGGCATGAGGACTGAAGCTTTCTTT
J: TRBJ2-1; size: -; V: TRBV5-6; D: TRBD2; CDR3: CASSAGTSGRYNEQFF; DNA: TGTGCCAGCAGCGCCGGGACTAGCGGTCGCTACAATGAGCAGTTCTTC
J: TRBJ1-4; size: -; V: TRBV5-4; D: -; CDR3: CASSPRMTGRHEKLFF; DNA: TGTGCCAGCAGCCCCCGGATGACAGGAAGGCATGAAAAACTGTTTTTT
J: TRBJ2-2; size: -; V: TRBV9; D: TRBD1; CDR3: CASSPLGQGTGELFF; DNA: TGTGCCAGCAGCCCTCTGGGACAGGGGACCGGGGAGCTGTTTTTT
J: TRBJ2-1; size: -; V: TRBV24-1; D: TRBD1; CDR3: CATSDTTGGAVDEQFF; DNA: TGTGCCACCAGTGATACAACAGGGGGCGCGGTGGATGAGCAGTTCTTC
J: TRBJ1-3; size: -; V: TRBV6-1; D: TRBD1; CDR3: CASSEETGGAFGNTIYF; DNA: TGTGCCAGCAGTGAGGAGACAGGGGGCGCCTTTGGAAACACCATATATTTT
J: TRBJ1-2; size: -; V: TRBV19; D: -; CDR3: CASRNPGGVLSYGYTF; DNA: TGTGCCAGTAGAAACCCGGGGGGGGTCTTATCCTATGGCTACACCTTC
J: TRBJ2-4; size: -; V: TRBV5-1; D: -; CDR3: CASSLTVAKNIQYF; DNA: TGCGCCAGCAGCTTGACGGTAGCCAAAAACATTCAGTACTTC
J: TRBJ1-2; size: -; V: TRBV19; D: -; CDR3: CASSPDSYGYTF; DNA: TGTGCCAGTAGCCCCGACAGCTATGGCTACACCTTC
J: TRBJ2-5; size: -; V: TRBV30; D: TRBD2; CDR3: CAWSVLSGRRETQYF; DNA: TGTGCCTGGAGTGTACTCAGCGGGAGGCGGGAGACCCAGTACTTC
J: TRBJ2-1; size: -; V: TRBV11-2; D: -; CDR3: CASSLTFQSYNEQFF; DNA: TGTGCCAGCAGCTTAACTTTCCAATCCTACAATGAGCAGTTCTTC
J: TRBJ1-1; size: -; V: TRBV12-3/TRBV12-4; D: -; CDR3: CASSFGSDRLAFF; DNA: TGTGCCAGCAGTTTCGGCTCTGACAGATTAGCTTTCTTT
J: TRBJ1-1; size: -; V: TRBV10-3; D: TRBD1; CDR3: CAISGSDRLSTEAFF; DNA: TGTGCCATCAGTGGTTCGGACAGGCTCAGCACTGAAGCTTTCTTT
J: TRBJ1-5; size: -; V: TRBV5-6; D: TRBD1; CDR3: CASSLASGGVSGNQPQHF; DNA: TGTGCCAGCAGCTTGGCCTCAGGGGGCGTTTCTGGCAATCAGCCCCAGCATTTT
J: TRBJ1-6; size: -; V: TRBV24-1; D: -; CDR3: CATSRGDLDNSPLHF; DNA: TGTGCCACCAGTCGGGGGGATTTGGATAATTCACCCCTCCACTTT
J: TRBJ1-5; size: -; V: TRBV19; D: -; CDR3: CASSKGTPGQPQHF; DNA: TGTGCCAGTAGTAAAGGAACTCCGGGGCAGCCCCAGCATTTT
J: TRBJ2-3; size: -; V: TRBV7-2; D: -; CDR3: CASSLVVRGTDTQYF; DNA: TGTGCCAGCAGCTTAGTCGTCAGGGGCACAGATACGCAGTATTTT
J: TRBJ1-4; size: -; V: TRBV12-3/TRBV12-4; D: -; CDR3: CASSFRGGEKLFF; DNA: TGTGCCAGCAGTTTCAGGGGTGGCGAAAAACTGTTTTTT
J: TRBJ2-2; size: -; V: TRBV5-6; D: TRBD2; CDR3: CASSILTSGANTGELFF; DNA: TGTGCCAGCAGCATACTAACTAGCGGGGCGAACACCGGGGAGCTGTTTTTT
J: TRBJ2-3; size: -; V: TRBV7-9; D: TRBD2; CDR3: CASQRGTRTDTQYF; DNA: TGTGCCAGCCAGCGGGGGACTCGCACAGATACGCAGTATTTT
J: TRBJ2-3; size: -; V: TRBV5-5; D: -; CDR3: CASSLVSGSTDTQYF; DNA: TGTGCCAGCAGCTTGGTCTCAGGGAGCACAGATACGCAGTATTTT
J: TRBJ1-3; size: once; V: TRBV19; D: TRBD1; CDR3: CASSTPGQGGNTIYF; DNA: TGTGCCAGTAGTACCCCGGGACAGGGAGGAAACACCATATATTTT
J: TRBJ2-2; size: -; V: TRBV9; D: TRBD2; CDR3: CASSVSGRAGGGELFF; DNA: TGTGCCAGCAGCGTAAGCGGGAGGGCTGGTGGCGGGGAGCTGTTTTTT
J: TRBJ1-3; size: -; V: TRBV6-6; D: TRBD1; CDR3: CASSPSTGEWAGNTIYF; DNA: TGTGCCAGCAGTCCATCTACAGGGGAATGGGCTGGAAACACCATATATTTT
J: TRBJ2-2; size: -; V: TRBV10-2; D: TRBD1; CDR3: CASSTPRGQGAGELFF; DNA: TGCGCCAGCAGTACCCCGAGGGGACAGGGGGCCGGGGAGCTGTTTTTT